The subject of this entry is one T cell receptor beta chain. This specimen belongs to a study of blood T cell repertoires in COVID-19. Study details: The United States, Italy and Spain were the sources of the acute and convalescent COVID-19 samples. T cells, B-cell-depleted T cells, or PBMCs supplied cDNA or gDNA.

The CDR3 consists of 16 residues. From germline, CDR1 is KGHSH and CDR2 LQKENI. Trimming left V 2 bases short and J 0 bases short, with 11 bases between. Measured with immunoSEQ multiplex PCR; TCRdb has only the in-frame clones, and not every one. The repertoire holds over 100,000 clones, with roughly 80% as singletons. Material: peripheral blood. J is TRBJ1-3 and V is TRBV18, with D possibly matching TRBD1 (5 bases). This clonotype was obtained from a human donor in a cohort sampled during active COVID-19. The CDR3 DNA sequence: TGTGCCAGCTCACCAAAGGGGCGCAGCTCTGGAAACACCATATATTTT. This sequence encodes CASSPKGRSSGNTIYF.